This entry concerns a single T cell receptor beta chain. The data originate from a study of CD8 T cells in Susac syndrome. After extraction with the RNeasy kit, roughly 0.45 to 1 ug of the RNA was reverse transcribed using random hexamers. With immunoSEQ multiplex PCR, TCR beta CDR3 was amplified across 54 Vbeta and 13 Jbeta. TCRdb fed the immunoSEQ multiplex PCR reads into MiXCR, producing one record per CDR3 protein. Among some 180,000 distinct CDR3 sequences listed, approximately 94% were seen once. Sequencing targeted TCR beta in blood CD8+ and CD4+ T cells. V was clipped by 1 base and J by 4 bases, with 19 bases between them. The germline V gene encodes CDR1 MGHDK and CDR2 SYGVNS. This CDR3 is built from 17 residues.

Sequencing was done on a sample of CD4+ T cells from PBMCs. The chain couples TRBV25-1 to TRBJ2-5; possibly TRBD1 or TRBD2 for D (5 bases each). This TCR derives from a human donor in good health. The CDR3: CASSEFDGAKSGETQYF. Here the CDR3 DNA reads TGTGCCAGCAGTGAATTTGATGGGGCTAAGAGCGGAGAGACCCAGTACTTC.